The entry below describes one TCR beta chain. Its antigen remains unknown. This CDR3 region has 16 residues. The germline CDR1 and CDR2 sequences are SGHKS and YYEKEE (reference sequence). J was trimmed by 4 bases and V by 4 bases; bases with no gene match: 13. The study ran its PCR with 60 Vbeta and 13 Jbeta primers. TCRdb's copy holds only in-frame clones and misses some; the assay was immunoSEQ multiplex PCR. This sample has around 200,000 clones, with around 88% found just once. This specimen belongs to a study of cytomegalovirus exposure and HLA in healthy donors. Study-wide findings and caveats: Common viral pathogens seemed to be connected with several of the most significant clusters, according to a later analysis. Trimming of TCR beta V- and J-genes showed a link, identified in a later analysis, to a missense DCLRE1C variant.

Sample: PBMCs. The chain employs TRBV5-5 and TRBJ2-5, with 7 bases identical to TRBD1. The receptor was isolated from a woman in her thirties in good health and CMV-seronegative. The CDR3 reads CASSDRYRGRSETQYF. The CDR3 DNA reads TGTGCCAGCAGCGATCGCTACAGGGGAAGGTCAGAGACCCAGTACTTC.